This TCR beta chain was documented in a study of blood T cell repertoires in COVID-19 (dated by TCRdb to the early 2020s). With regard to the full study: Collaborator samples came from the United States, Italy and Spain and covered acute and convalescent phases of COVID-19. The material from the prospective study consisted of cDNA or gDNA derived from T cells, B-cell-depleted T cells, or PBMCs. The dataset comprised deeply sampled blood TCRbeta repertoires from subjects exposed to, actively infected with, or recovered from COVID-19. The repertoires were released in a freely available public database meant as a resource for research on the immune response to SARS-CoV-2. The samples were drawn from the first 160 participants of the ongoing ImmuneRACE study and from 1,254 subjects provided by 6 global collaborators. The sample metadata nearly always contained a de-identified subject ID, COVID-19 status, age in years and sex. HLA class I and class II types, where available, came from metadata supplied by the sample provider rather than from assay-based typing.

TCRbeta CDR3 regions were amplified from genomic DNA using the immunoSEQ Assay, a bias-controlled multiplex PCR. Per the authors' processing: Within the assay, amplification of reference gene primers was used to estimate how many nucleated cells each sample contained. Sequence reads were collapsed and filtered to measure the absolute abundance of every unique TCRbeta CDR3 rearrangement. Productive Simpson clonality was computed per sample as the square root of Simpson's diversity index over productive rearrangements. This immuneACCESS table, as held by TCRdb, lists in-frame sequences with V and J called but not all clones. Of the missing ones, under half trace to an unresolved V gene in checked studies; the others have no known cause. V and J calls plus clone size are reproduced from that table; the DNA served to infer D and trimming. This sample lists 50,000 to 75,000 clones; around three quarters were detected once. The top ten clones comprise about 3.3% of the sample.

At the junction V is shortened by 3 bases and J by 6 bases; bases outside the gene matches: 3. CDR1 LGHDT and CDR2 YNNKEL are derived from the germline V gene (reference sequence). The CDR3 goes from the cysteine to the phenylalanine over 13 residues. The sequence is cut down to CDR3 DNA, 39 bases in frame from base 1. Results the study describes overall, beyond this receptor: How much clinical and demographic metadata was included differed by source and by participant, and the metadata was provided uncurated.

About this clone: Its antigen has not been determined. Per-nucleotide qualities are absent, and no much larger clonotype sits a single base away.

The collaborating institutions used their own protocols to collect whole blood in K2EDTA tubes. For TCRbeta analysis, collaborators shipped samples in one of three forms: frozen whole blood, isolated PBMCs, or DNA extracted from either of those sample types. The V and J segments used are TRBV3-1 (or the pseudogene TRBV3-2) and TRBJ2-3, with TRBD1 matching 7 junction bases. Specimen: peripheral blood. This receptor was taken from a man aged 55 to 70 with acute or convalescent COVID-19. Read as DNA, the sequence is TGTGCCAGCAGCCATGAACAGGGGGATACGCAGTATTTT. It translates to CASSHEQGDTQYF.